Sequencing of this T cell receptor (beta chain) was carried out in a study of blood T cell repertoires in COVID-19. About the research overall: COVID-19 samples, acute and convalescent, were from the United States, Italy and Spain.

In the source study's methods: Estimation of nucleated cell counts was performed using reference gene primer amplification. Only in-frame clones appear in the TCRdb table, and some are missing; sequencing was by immunoSEQ multiplex PCR. For V, J and clone size, that table is used; D and trimming come from the DNA. The sample contains fewer than 350,000 clones, approximately 90% of which appear only once. This clone was detected once. Clinical history as reported by participants underpinned cohort assignment. Sequencing input: PBMCs or T cells enriched from blood (not recorded which). The sequence was obtained from a man aged 35-49 years who had been exposed to COVID-19.

The CDR3 coding sequence is TGTGCCAGCACTGGACTAGCGGGTTTTACCGGGGAGCTGTTTTTT. Translated: CASTGLAGFTGELFF. The chain combines TRBV6-5 with TRBJ2-2; 11 bases map to TRBD2. There are 15 residues in the CDR3. Germline CDR1 reads MNHEY; CDR2 reads SVGAGI. The V gene end was trimmed by 7 bases and the J gene end by 5 bases; junction bases not matched to a gene: 6.